This TCR beta chain was observed in a study of post-analysis software for immune sequencing data. Study observations and caveats: Included in a set of a few TRBV segments more frequent in patients than controls were TRBV5-6, TRBV5-1 and TRBV20-1.

The library was made from cDNA and included unique molecular identifiers. Around 500,000 cDNA molecules were obtained per 1 to 10 million input T cells. TCRdb re-analysed the PCR reads in MiXCR, keeping a single row per CDR3 protein. The repertoire holds about 540,000 distinct CDR3 sequences, around a third seen once, with under 7% in the top ten. CDR1 is MNHEY and CDR2 is SVGEGT in the germline V gene. The CDR3 sequence is 14 residues long. V gave up 4 bases and J gave up 9 bases; unmatched junction bases: 9. Points on this clonotype: Its target is not known.

Sequencing was performed on blood. The sequence was obtained from a girl aged 2-17 years with multiple sclerosis. The chain uses TRBV6-2 or TRBV6-3 and TRBJ1-1, with 9 bases aligning to TRBD1. CDR3 amino acids: CASSSGTGTTQAFF. CDR3 coding DNA: TGTGCCAGCAGTTCCGGGACAGGGACTACCCAAGCTTTCTTT.